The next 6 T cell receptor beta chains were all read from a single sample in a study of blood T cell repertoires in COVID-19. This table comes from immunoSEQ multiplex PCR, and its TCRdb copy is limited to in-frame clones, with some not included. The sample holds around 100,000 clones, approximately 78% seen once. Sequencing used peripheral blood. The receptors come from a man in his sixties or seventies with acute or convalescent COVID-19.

DNA of the CDR3: TGCGCCAGCAGCGCAGGGACAGAGAAGGGTCGGCCCCAGCATTTT. Its protein is CASSAGTEKGRPQHF. The genes are TRBV5-1 and TRBJ1-5; the match to TRBD1 covers 7 bases. V gave up 4 bases and J gave up 9 bases; unmatched junction bases: 13. Germline V gene data show CDR1 as SGHRS and CDR2 as YFSETQ. CDR3 length: 15 amino acids.

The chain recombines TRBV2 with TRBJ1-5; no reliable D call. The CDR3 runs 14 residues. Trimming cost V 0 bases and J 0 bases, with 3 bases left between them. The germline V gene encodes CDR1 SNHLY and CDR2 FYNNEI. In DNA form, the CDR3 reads TGTGCCAGCAGTGAAGCCCGTAGCAATCAGCCCCAGCATTTT. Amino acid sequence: CASSEARSNQPQHF.

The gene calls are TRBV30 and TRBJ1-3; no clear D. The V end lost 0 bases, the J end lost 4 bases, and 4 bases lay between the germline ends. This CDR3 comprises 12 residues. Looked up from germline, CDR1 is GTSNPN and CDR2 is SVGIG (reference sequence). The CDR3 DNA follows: TGTGCCTGGAGTGTACAAGGAAACACCATATATTTT. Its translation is CAWSVQGNTIYF.

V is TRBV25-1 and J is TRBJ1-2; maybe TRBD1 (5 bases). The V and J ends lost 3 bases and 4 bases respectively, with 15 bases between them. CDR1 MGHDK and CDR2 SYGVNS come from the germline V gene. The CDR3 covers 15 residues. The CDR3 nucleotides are TGTGCCAGCAGTGACTCCCACCAGGGAGGCTATGGCTACACCTTC. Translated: CASSDSHQGGYGYTF.

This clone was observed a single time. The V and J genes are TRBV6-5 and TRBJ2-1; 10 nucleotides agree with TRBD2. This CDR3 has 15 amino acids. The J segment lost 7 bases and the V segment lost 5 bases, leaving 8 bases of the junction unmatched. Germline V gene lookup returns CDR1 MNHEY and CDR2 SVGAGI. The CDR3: CASSRGTSGINEQFF. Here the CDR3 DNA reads TGTGCCAGCAGTCGCGGAACTAGCGGGATTAATGAGCAGTTCTTC.

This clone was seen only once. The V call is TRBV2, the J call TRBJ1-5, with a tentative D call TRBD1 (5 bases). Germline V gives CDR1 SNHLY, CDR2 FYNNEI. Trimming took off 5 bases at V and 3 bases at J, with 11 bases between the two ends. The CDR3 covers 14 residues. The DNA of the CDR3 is TGTGCCAGCAGTTGGGGCGGGGTCAATCAGCCCCAGCATTTT. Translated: CASSWGGVNQPQHF.